This T cell receptor beta chain was observed in a study of beta chain features in type 1 diabetes. Study-wide points: Sequencing used cDNA, and cells with high TCR expression could therefore be over-represented. All four CD4+ subsets of Type 1 diabetes patients contained TCRB CDR3s that were moderately but significantly shorter.

What was sequenced were expressed TCRB transcripts, since all of the isolated RNA had been reverse transcribed. TCRdb keeps only in-frame clones here, not all; method: immunoSEQ multiplex PCR. The sample has roughly 160,000 clones, 6.5% to 10% seen once. This clone was seen only a few times. The antigen remains undetermined. The V gene end was trimmed by 5 bases and the J gene end by 7 bases; junction bases not matched to a gene: 7. The CDR3 consists of 16 residues. Germline assignment: CDR1 SGHTA and CDR2 FQGNSA. This sequence originates from a woman aged 18-35 years with type 1 diabetes. Sample: central memory CD4+ T cells from blood. The chain uses TRBV7-2 and TRBJ2-1, with 14 bases fitting TRBD2. CDR3 DNA: TGTGCCAGCAGCCTTTTCGGACTAGCGGGAGGTAATGAGCAGTTCTTC. It codes for CASSLFGLAGGNEQFF.